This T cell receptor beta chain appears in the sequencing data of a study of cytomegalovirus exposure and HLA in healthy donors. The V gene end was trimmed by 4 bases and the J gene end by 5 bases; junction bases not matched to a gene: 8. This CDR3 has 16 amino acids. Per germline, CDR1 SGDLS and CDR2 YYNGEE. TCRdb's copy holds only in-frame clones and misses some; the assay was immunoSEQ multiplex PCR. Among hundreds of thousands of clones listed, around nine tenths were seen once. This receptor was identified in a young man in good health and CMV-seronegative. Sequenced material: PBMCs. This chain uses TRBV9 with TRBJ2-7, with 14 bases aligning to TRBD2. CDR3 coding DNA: TGTGCCAGCAGCTCATGGGGGACTAGCGGGAGTGACGAGCAGTACTTC. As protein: CASSSWGTSGSDEQYF.